The rows below give T cell receptor beta chains drawn from one sample of a study of shared clonotypes between healthy human individuals. The protocol was immunoSEQ multiplex PCR, while the TCRdb copy is restricted to in-frame clones and leaves out a portion. This table has roughly 500,000 clones, roughly 95% appearing once. The sample consisted of naive CD4+ T cells sorted from blood. These receptors were collected from a woman aged 25 to 39 in good health. Both conserved end residues are part of each CDR3. The D gene is left open where the match is weak. Size values are once, few and many counts, or a class for expanded clones, and some rows have none.

j_call d_call v_call clone_size cdr3_aa cdr3_nt
TRBJ1-5 - TRBV6-6 - CASSSDSSYQPQHF TGTGCCAGCAGCTCCGACAGTTCCTATCAGCCCCAGCATTTT
TRBJ2-2 TRBD1 TRBV5-4 - CASRSGTGNTGELFF TGTGCCAGCAGGTCCGGGACAGGGAACACCGGGGAGCTGTTTTTT
TRBJ2-2 TRBD1 TRBV28 - CASSEQGGGTGELFF TGTGCCAGCAGTGAACAGGGGGGAGGCACCGGGGAGCTGTTTTTT
TRBJ2-2 - TRBV15 once CATSRDDRDTRELFF TGTGCCACCAGCAGAGATGACCGGGATACCCGGGAGCTGTTTTTT
TRBJ1-4 TRBD1 TRBV28 once CASRRRTGGGYEKLFF TGTGCCAGCAGGCGGAGGACAGGGGGAGGGTACGAAAAACTGTTTTTT
TRBJ1-5 - TRBV6-1 - CASSERRSGNQPQHF TGTGCCAGCAGTGAAAGACGGAGTGGAAATCAGCCCCAGCATTTT
TRBJ1-2 - TRBV5-1 once CASSFGDSGGYTF TGCGCCAGCAGCTTCGGAGATTCGGGTGGCTACACCTTC
TRBJ2-7 - TRBV11-2 - CASSLDYSSEQYF TGTGCCAGCAGCTTAGATTATAGCTCCGAGCAGTACTTC
TRBJ2-7 - TRBV5-8 - CASSLEVAGAHEQYF TGTGCCAGCAGCTTGGAGGTTGCTGGCGCCCACGAGCAGTACTTC
TRBJ2-1 TRBD1 TRBV6-5 - CASSHGTVKFF TGTGCCAGCAGCCACGGGACAGTTAAGTTCTTC
TRBJ2-7 TRBD2 TRBV11-2 - CASSLRLAGAASYEQYF TGTGCCAGCAGCTTACGACTAGCGGGCGCCGCCTCCTACGAGCAGTACTTC
TRBJ2-7 - TRBV11-2 few CASSLEQGLEQYF TGTGCCAGCAGCTTAGAACAGGGCCTCGAGCAGTACTTC
TRBJ1-5 TRBD1 TRBV28 - CASTLGTGDNQPQHF TGTGCCAGCACCCTGGGGACAGGGGACAATCAGCCCCAGCATTTT
TRBJ2-7 TRBD2 TRBV7-2 - CASSLVAGGEQYF TGTGCCAGCAGCTTAGTAGCGGGAGGCGAGCAGTACTTC
TRBJ2-1 - TRBV28 - CASSLRGYEQFF TGTGCCAGCAGTTTACGGGGATATGAGCAGTTCTTC
TRBJ2-7 TRBD2 TRBV28 - CASSLGSGGPYEQYF TGTGCCAGCAGTTTGGGTAGCGGGGGGCCGTACGAGCAGTACTTC
TRBJ1-4 - TRBV28 - CASSLQQGSEKLFF TGTGCCAGCAGTTTACAGCAGGGGTCCGAAAAACTGTTTTTT
TRBJ2-1 - TRBV11-2 - CASSLVGGYNEQFF TGTGCCAGCAGCTTAGTAGGCGGATACAATGAGCAGTTCTTC
TRBJ2-5 TRBD1 TRBV2 - CASTTDRGYQETQYF TGTGCCAGCACCACGGACAGGGGTTACCAAGAGACCCAGTACTTC
TRBJ2-1 - TRBV4-1 - CASSQEGDPGFGQFF TGCGCCAGCAGCCAAGAAGGTGACCCCGGATTCGGGCAGTTCTTC
TRBJ2-2 TRBD1 TRBV15 - CATSSRQGPGELFF TGTGCCACCAGCAGCCGACAGGGACCCGGGGAGCTGTTTTTT
TRBJ2-7 TRBD1 TRBV5-4 - CASSLAVTGGRNYEQYF TGTGCCAGCAGCTTGGCGGTAACAGGGGGCAGAAACTACGAGCAGTACTTC
TRBJ2-7 - TRBV5-1 - CASSRPGAAASYEQYF TGCGCCAGCAGCCGCCCCGGGGCGGCAGCCTCCTACGAGCAGTACTTC
TRBJ1-2 - TRBV7-8 - CASSSGGQRLYGYTF TGTGCCAGCAGCTCCGGGGGGCAGAGACTCTATGGCTACACCTTC
TRBJ1-2 - TRBV6-5 - CASRFQTSYGYTF TGTGCCAGCAGATTTCAGACCTCATATGGCTACACCTTC
TRBJ2-1 TRBD2 TRBV29-1 - CSVGLSSGSGDEQFF TGCAGCGTTGGTTTGTCTAGCGGGAGTGGGGATGAGCAGTTCTTC
TRBJ2-6 - TRBV19 - CASSILGGSGANVLTF TGTGCCAGTAGTATCCTGGGAGGATCTGGGGCCAACGTCCTGACTTTC
TRBJ2-3 TRBD2 TRBV19 - CASSIEGLASGRTDTQYF TGTGCCAGTAGTATAGAAGGGTTGGCTAGCGGGAGAACAGATACGCAGTATTTT
TRBJ1-2 - TRBV7-4 - CASSRTGGSNYGYTF TGTGCCAGCAGCCGTACAGGCGGTTCGAACTATGGCTACACCTTC
TRBJ2-2 - TRBV11-3 once CASSKTGELFF TGTGCCAGCAGCAAGACCGGGGAGCTGTTTTTT
TRBJ1-5 - TRBV18 - CASSGGQSSNQPQHF TGTGCCAGCTCAGGCGGACAGAGTAGCAATCAGCCCCAGCATTTT
TRBJ2-7 TRBD1 TRBV11-3 - CASSSPTGAYEQYF TGTGCCAGCAGCTCACCGACAGGGGCCTACGAGCAGTACTTC
TRBJ1-4 - TRBV7-9 - CASSLLSSGQEKLFF TGTGCCAGCAGCTTATTATCGTCAGGTCAGGAAAAACTGTTTTTT
TRBJ1-1 - TRBV5-1 once CASSEGDLNTEAFF TGCGCCAGCAGCGAGGGGGATTTGAACACTGAAGCTTTCTTT
TRBJ1-5 - TRBV2 few CATSQGVQPQHF TGTGCCACGTCACAGGGAGTTCAGCCCCAGCATTTT
TRBJ2-7 - TRBV6-5 - CASSYAGFPAVYEQYF TGTGCCAGCAGTTACGCAGGGTTTCCCGCCGTCTACGAGCAGTACTTC
TRBJ2-7 - TRBV28 once CASSDVRRPYEQYF TGTGCCAGCAGTGACGTCAGGAGACCTTACGAGCAGTACTTC
TRBJ1-1 - TRBV25-1 - CASSEQGETEAFF TGTGCCAGCAGTGAACAGGGAGAAACTGAAGCTTTCTTT
TRBJ2-5 - TRBV28 - CASSLVGSETQYF TGTGCCAGCAGTTTAGTGGGATCGGAGACCCAGTACTTC
TRBJ2-4 - TRBV11-2 - CASSPQGGISKNIQYF TGTGCCAGCAGCCCCCAAGGGGGAATTTCCAAAAACATTCAGTACTTC
TRBJ1-2 - TRBV4-1 - CASSSRQYGYTF TGCGCCAGCAGCTCGCGACAGTACGGCTACACCTTC
TRBJ2-7 - TRBV6-6 - CASSASNQVQYF TGTGCCAGCAGTGCGTCCAACCAAGTGCAGTACTTC
TRBJ1-1 TRBD1 TRBV28 - CASRAPGQGAKTEAFF TGTGCCAGCAGAGCTCCGGGACAGGGGGCCAAGACTGAAGCTTTCTTT
TRBJ2-7 TRBD1 TRBV18 - CASSPGQGAFEQYF TGTGCCAGCTCACCGGGACAGGGGGCTTTCGAGCAGTACTTC
TRBJ1-1 TRBD1 TRBV4-1 - CASSPGQGAMAEAFF TGCGCCAGCAGCCCGGGACAGGGGGCGATGGCTGAAGCTTTCTTT
TRBJ2-7 TRBD2 TRBV4-1 - CASSQRAWGLAGGSYEQYF TGCGCCAGCAGCCAAAGAGCCTGGGGACTAGCGGGAGGGTCCTACGAGCAGTACTTC
TRBJ2-7 TRBD2 TRBV7-8 - CASSLGLAGAYEQYF TGTGCCAGCAGCTTAGGTCTAGCGGGGGCCTACGAGCAGTACTTC